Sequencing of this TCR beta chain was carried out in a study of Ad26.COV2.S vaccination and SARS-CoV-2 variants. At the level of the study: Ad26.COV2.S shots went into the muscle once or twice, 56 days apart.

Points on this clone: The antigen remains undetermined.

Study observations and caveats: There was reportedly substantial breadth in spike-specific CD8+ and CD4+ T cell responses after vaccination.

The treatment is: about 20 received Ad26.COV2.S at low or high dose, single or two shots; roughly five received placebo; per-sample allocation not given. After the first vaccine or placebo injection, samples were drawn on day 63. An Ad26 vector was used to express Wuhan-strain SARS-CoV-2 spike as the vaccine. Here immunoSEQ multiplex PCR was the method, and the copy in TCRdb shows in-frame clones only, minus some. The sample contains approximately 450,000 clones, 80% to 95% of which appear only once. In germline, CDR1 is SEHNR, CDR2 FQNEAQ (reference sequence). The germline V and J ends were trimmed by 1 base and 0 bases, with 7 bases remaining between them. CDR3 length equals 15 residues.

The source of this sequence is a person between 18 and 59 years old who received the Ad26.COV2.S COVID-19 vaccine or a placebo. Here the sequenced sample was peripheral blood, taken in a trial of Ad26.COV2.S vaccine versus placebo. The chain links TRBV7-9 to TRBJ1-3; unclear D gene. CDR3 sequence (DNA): TGTGCCAGCAGCTTAGTTGAGAACTCTGGAAACACCATATATTTT. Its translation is CASSLVENSGNTIYF.